A single sample gave rise to the 6 T cell receptor beta chains below, sequenced in a study of shared clonotypes between healthy human individuals. Naivety among CD8 cells was defined by CD45RO negativity and positive CCR7 selection, thereby excluding terminally differentiated effector memory CD45RA+ cells. Profiled with immunoSEQ multiplex PCR; TCRdb holds only in-frame clones, not every one. The table includes about 1.9 million clones, about 94% detected once. Specimen: naive CD8+ T cells from PBMCs. The receptors were gathered from a man between 18 and 29 years old in good health. Some clones in this sample may be carry-over from other donors' samples.

The chain carries TRBV6-5 and TRBJ2-3; perhaps TRBD1 as D (6 bases). The germline V gene has CDR1 MNHEY and CDR2 SVGAGI. The CDR3 length is 15 residues. V was trimmed by 6 bases and J by 1 base, leaving 14 bases between them. The CDR3 nucleotides are TGTGCCAGCAGCCTACAGGGCTTTGGCACAGATACGCAGTATTTT. This encodes CASSLQGFGTDTQYF.

CDR3 in amino acids: CASSVVSGQRGDTQYF. The CDR3 DNA reads as TGTGCCAGCAGCGTAGTTTCTGGACAGAGGGGAGATACGCAGTATTTT. This chain joins TRBV9 and TRBJ2-3, with D possibly TRBD1 on 6 matching bases. This CDR3 contains 16 residues. Per germline, CDR1 SGDLS and CDR2 YYNGEE. The V and J ends lost 0 bases and 5 bases respectively, with 16 bases between them. The whole variable domain, remainder taken from reference TRBV9 and TRBJ2-3, is DSGVTQTPKHLITATGQRVTLRCSPRSGDLSVYWYQQSLDQGLQFLIQYYNGEERAKGNILERFSAQQFPDLHSELNLSSLELGDSALYFCASSVVSGQRGDTQYFGPGTRLTVL.

CDR3 amino acids: CASSQEPWWEGADSSYEQYF. The CDR3 nucleotides read TGCGCCAGCAGCCAAGAGCCCTGGTGGGAGGGGGCGGATTCTTCCTACGAGCAGTACTTC. The chain combines TRBV4-3 with TRBJ2-7, with D perhaps matching TRBD1 or TRBD2 (7 bases each). Germline CDR1 and CDR2: LGHNA and YSLEER. This CDR3 region has 20 residues. The ends were cut back, 0 bases at V and 1 base at J, with 25 bases in the middle.

This chain uses TRBV6-1 with TRBJ2-1; perhaps TRBD1 as D (6 bases). V was clipped by 6 bases and J by 5 bases, with 17 bases between them. This CDR3 comprises 15 residues. The germline CDR1 and CDR2 sequences are MNHNS and SASEGT. In nucleotides, the CDR3 is TGTGCCAGCAGGACAACAGGGAAGCAGGACAATGAGCAGTTCTTC. It encodes CASRTTGKQDNEQFF.

The genes are TRBV5-6 and TRBJ1-3; unclear D gene. This CDR3 spans 15 amino acids. The V gene's germline CDR1 is SGHDT and CDR2 YYEEEE. Deletions cut 4 bases from V and 0 bases from J, with 11 bases between. CDR3 DNA sequence: TGTGCCAGCAGCATCGGGTCCTACTCTGGAAACACCATATATTTT. It yields the protein CASSIGSYSGNTIYF. The whole variable domain, filled in from reference TRBV5-6 and TRBJ1-3, reads DAGVTQSPTHLIKTRGQQVTLRCSPKSGHDTVSWYQQALGQGPQFIFQYYEEEERQRGNFPDRFSGHQFPNYSSELNVNALLLGDSALYLCASSIGSYSGNTIYFGEGSWLTVV.

This chain joins TRBV21-1 and TRBJ1-5. TRBV21-1 is listed as a pseudogene. The CDR3 has 15 amino acids. The CDR3 nucleotides read TGTGCCAGCAGGGACCCCCCCAGGGAGAATCAGCCCCAGCATTTT. It yields the protein CASRDPPRENQPQHF.